These 18 T cell receptor beta chains share one sample of origin, sequenced in a study of blood T cells in healthy people across ages. The use of a sample-barcoded 5' primer and a J-beta primer mix characterized a second PCR of about 7 to 12 cycles. TCRdb independently ran MiXCR on the 5' RACE reads; one entry per CDR3 protein. Of approximately 800,000 distinct CDR3 sequences in the sample, around two thirds are singletons; the top ten hold roughly 26%. The sequenced material came from blood. These receptors originate from a man in his thirties or forties in good health.

This chain joins TRBV6-5 and TRBJ2-7; D is tentatively TRBD1 or TRBD2 (7 bases each). V lost 2 bases and J 5 bases, leaving 13 bases between the germline ends. CDR3 length: 14 residues. The germline CDR1 and CDR2 sequences are MNHEY and SVGAGI. The CDR3 DNA reads TGTGCCAGCAGTTACCCAGGGGGGGGTAACGAGCAGTACTTC. This encodes CASSYPGGGNEQYF.

This clonotype was seen many times. The junction does not match germline at one end; this may be a read error. The chain recombines TRBV5-1 with TRBJ2-3; 7 bases map to TRBD1. CDR1 and CDR2 from the germline V gene are SGHRS and YFSETQ. The CDR3 covers 14 residues. The CDR3 sequence: CASSPGQGTDTQYF. The DNA of the CDR3 is TGTGCCAGCAGCCCCGGACAGGGCACAGATACGCAGTATTTT.

This clonotype was seen only a few times. The chain combines TRBV12-3 or TRBV12-4 with TRBJ1-5, with no clear D. V gave up 4 bases and J gave up 0 bases, with 1 base separating them. The CDR3 has 12 amino acids. The chain's CDR3 is CASSYSNQPQHF. CDR3 in DNA: TGTGCCAGCAGTTATAGCAATCAGCCCCAGCATTTT.

The chain combines TRBV7-2 with TRBJ1-1; weak D call: TRBD1 (5 bases). The CDR3 length is 12 residues. Germline lookup yields CDR1 SGHTA and CDR2 FQGNSA. V lost 3 bases and J 7 bases, leaving 9 bases between the germline ends. CDR3 loop: CASSFQGSEAFF. For the CDR3, the DNA is TGTGCCAGCAGCTTCCAGGGAAGTGAAGCTTTCTTT.

This clonotype was recorded many times. The J gene is TRBJ1-2, the V gene TRBV12-3 or TRBV12-4; 8 positions match TRBD1. CDR3 length equals 13 residues. After removal of 6 bases from V and 4 bases from J, the junction contained 4 bases not matched to a gene. The CDR3 nucleotides read TGTGCCAGCAGCCAAGGACAGGGCTATGGCTACACCTTC. Residues: CASSQGQGYGYTF.

The chain is built from TRBV21-1 and TRBJ2-1; the D call TRBD2 from the table was never checked on the DNA. TRBV21-1 corresponds to a pseudogene. The CDR3 totals 15 residues. The CDR3 region is CASSPSGALYNEQFF. In nucleotides, the CDR3 is TGTGCCAGCAGCCCTAGCGGGGCTCTGTACAATGAGCAGTTCTTC.

This clonotype came up a few times. The gene calls are TRBV28 and TRBJ2-6; possible D gene TRBD2, 5 bases. V was clipped by 3 bases and J by 0 bases, with 9 bases between them. Germline CDR1 reads MDHEN; CDR2 reads SYDVKM. This CDR3 is built from 16 residues. The chain's CDR3 is CASSLYGDSGANVLTF. CDR3 DNA: TGTGCCAGCAGTTTGTACGGGGACTCTGGGGCCAACGTCCTGACTTTC.

This chain joins TRBV20-1 and TRBJ2-3, with 8 bases that match TRBD2. CDR3 length: 15 amino acids. Germline V gives CDR1 DFQATT, CDR2 SNEGSKA (reference sequence). V was pared by 5 bases and J by 2 bases, with 9 bases of the junction left unmatched. CDR3 loop: CSALKLAEITDTQYF. CDR3 in DNA: TGCAGTGCTCTAAAACTAGCGGAGATCACAGATACGCAGTATTTT.

By share, this clonotype counts as medium-sized. This chain joins TRBV5-1 and TRBJ1-2; possibly TRBD1 for D (6 bases). Germline CDR1 reads SGHRS; CDR2 reads YFSETQ. The CDR3 is made up of 16 amino acids. V was shortened by 0 bases and J by 4 bases, with 16 bases between the two germline ends. For the CDR3, the DNA is TGCGCCAGCAGCTTGGAGGGGGGTCCCACGGCCTATGGCTACACCTTC. Protein product: CASSLEGGPTAYGYTF.

The chain carries TRBV29-1 and TRBJ2-2, with D hard to call. There are 13 residues in the CDR3. V dropped 6 bases and J dropped 2 bases, with 10 bases sitting between them. Germline CDR1 SQVTM, CDR2 ANQGSEA. The chain's CDR3 is CSVCRINTGELFF. CDR3 in DNA: TGCAGCGTATGTAGGATCAACACCGGGGAGCTGTTTTTT.

The chain carries TRBV4-3 and TRBJ2-1; tentatively, D is TRBD2 (5 bases). Germline V lookup: CDR1 LGHNA, CDR2 YSLEER. The length of the CDR3 is 15 residues. The V end lost 0 bases, the J end lost 3 bases, and 9 bases lay between the germline ends. The CDR3 protein is CASSQEGLHYNEQFF. The DNA for the CDR3 is TGCGCCAGCAGCCAAGAAGGACTTCACTACAATGAGCAGTTCTTC.

This chain uses TRBV4-2 with TRBJ2-1; no definite D call. Deletions cut 6 bases from V and 2 bases from J, with 17 bases between. This CDR3 has 16 residues. CDR1 and CDR2 from the germline V gene are LGHNA and YNFKEQ. As DNA, the CDR3 is TGTGCCAGCAGTTCCGGACCGGCGACGGCCTACAATGAGCAGTTCTTC. Translation gives CASSSGPATAYNEQFF.

V gene TRBV5-1 combines with J gene TRBJ1-1; weak D call: TRBD1 (6 bases). CDR3 size: 14 residues. Trimming cost V 4 bases and J 1 base, with 11 bases left between them. CDR1 and CDR2 from the germline V gene are SGHRS and YFSETQ. CDR3 region: CASSAYRANTEAFF. Written as DNA, the CDR3 is TGCGCCAGCAGCGCCTACAGGGCGAACACTGAAGCTTTCTTT.

This clonotype turned up a few times. CDR3 DNA sequence: TGTGCCAGCAGGGGAGGGGCAGACCAAGAGACCCAGTACTTC. Translated: CASRGGADQETQYF. The chain carries TRBV2 and TRBJ2-5; 7 bases fit TRBD2. Germline V gene data show CDR1 as SNHLY and CDR2 as FYNNEI. V shed 6 bases and J 0 bases; nucleotides not matched to a gene: 4. The CDR3 is 14 residues long.

The rearrangement uses TRBV10-3 and TRBJ1-2; a weak D match, TRBD1 (5 bases). The CDR3 sequence is 10 residues long. The germline V gene encodes CDR1 ENHRY and CDR2 SYGVKD. Between the trimmed V and J ends, which lost 8 bases and 8 bases, there was a span of 9 bases. The CDR3 nucleotides are TGTGCCATCGGGGCGAGCGGCTACACCTTC. Encoded protein: CAIGASGYTF.

The chain is built from TRBV13 and TRBJ1-6; 11 nucleotides match TRBD1. The CDR3 consists of 16 residues. The J segment lost 10 bases and the V segment lost 5 bases, leaving 10 bases of the junction unmatched. The germline gives CDR1 PRHDT, CDR2 FYEKMQ (reference sequence). The CDR3 DNA reads TGTGCCAGCAGCGCCTCAGACCGGGACAGGGGGTCACCCCTCCACTTT. It yields the protein CASSASDRDRGSPLHF.

The rearrangement joins TRBV4-2 to TRBJ2-7; 9 bases align to TRBD1. The germline CDR1 and CDR2 sequences are LGHNA and YNFKEQ. Losses at the gene ends were 1 base for V and 3 bases for J; bases not matched to a gene: 13. CDR3 size: 18 residues. For the CDR3, the DNA is TGTGCCAGCAGCCAAGGGCCATTGGGGACAGGGTCTTACTACGAGCAGTACTTC. Its translation: CASSQGPLGTGSYYEQYF.

The chain uses TRBV28 and TRBJ2-6; a possible D gene is TRBD2 (6 bases). V lost 6 bases to trimming and J lost 3 bases, with 15 bases between them. The CDR3 length is 16 residues. Germline V CDR1 and CDR2: MDHEN, SYDVKM. CDR3 nucleotides: TGTGCCAGCAGCCCTGGGGGAGGCTTTGGGGCCAACGTCCTGACTTTC. The encoded protein is CASSPGGGFGANVLTF.